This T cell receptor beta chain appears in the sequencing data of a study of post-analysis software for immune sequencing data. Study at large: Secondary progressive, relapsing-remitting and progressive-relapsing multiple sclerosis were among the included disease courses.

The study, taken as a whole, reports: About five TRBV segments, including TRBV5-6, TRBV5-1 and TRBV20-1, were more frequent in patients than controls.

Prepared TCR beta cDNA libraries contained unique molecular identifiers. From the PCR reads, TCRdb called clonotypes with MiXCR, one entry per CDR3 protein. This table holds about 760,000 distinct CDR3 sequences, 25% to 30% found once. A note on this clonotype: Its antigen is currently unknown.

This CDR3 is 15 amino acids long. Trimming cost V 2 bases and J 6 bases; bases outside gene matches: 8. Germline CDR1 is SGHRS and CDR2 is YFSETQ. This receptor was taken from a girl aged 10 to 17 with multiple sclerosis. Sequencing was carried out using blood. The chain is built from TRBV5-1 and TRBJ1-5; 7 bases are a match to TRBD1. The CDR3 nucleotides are TGCGCCAGCAGCTTAGGCCAGGGGGGAAGTCAGCCCCAGCATTTT. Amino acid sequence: CASSLGQGGSQPQHF.